This TCR beta chain was captured in a study of shared clonotypes between healthy human individuals. Data came from immunoSEQ multiplex PCR; TCRdb stores just in-frame clones and leaves some out. The repertoire consists of over a million clones, with around 95% occurring once and the leading ten covering approximately 1.1%. Turning to this clone: Its specificity is unknown.

CDR3 length equals 14 residues. Germline CDR1 is SNHLY and CDR2 is FYNNEI. V gave up 7 bases and J gave up 4 bases, with 16 bases separating them. Whole-study results and caveats: Clonotypes that were shared across a few donors made up approximately 5% of naive CD4 clonotypes.

This sequence originates from a man in his thirties or forties in good health. The sample was naive CD4+ T cells sorted from blood. Subset noted: CD45RA+ positively selected. The rearrangement joins TRBV2 to TRBJ1-2, with a weak D call TRBD1 (5 bases). The CDR3 coding sequence is TGTGCCAGCATGGATCGGGGCCAAATCTATGGCTACACCTTC. Translation: CASMDRGQIYGYTF. Complete variable domain (other parts from reference TRBV2 and TRBJ1-2): EPEVTQTPSHQVTQMGQEVILRCVPISNHLYFYWYRQILGQKVEFLVSFYNNEISEKSEIFDDQFSVERPDGSNFTLKIRSTKLEDSAMYFCASMDRGQIYGYTFGSGTRLTVV.